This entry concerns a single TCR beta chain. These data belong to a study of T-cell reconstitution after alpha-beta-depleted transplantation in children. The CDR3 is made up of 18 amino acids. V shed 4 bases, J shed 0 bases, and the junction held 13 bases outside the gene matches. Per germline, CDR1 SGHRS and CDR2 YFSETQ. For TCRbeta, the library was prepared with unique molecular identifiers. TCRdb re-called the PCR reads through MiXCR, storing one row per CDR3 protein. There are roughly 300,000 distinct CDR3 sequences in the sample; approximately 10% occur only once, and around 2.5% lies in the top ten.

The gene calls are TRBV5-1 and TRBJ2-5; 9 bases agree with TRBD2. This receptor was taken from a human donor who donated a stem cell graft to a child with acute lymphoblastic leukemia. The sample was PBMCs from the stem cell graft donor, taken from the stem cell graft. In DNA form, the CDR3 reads TGCGCCAGCAGCCCCGCCCCTAGCGGGGATAAGTACCAAGAGACCCAGTACTTC. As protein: CASSPAPSGDKYQETQYF. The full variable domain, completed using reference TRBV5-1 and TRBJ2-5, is KAGVTQTPRYLIKTRGQQVTLSCSPISGHRSVSWYQQTPGQGLQFLFEYFSETQRNKGNFPGRFSGRQFSNSRSEMNVSTLELGDSALYLCASSPAPSGDKYQETQYFGPGTRLLVL.